This T cell receptor (beta chain) was captured in a study of shared clonotypes between healthy human individuals. Study-level information: Plates per donor: three CD4 naive, three CD4 memory, two CD8 naive, one CD8 memory.

CDR1 and CDR2 (germline): SNHLY, FYNNEI. V was shortened by 0 bases and J by 3 bases, with 12 bases between the two germline ends. The CDR3 covers 16 residues. Assay used: immunoSEQ multiplex PCR; TCRdb lists only in-frame clones, some missing. The sample lists approximately 2.5 million clones, approximately 93% seen once, with roughly 0.36% in the top ten. This chain uses TRBV2 with TRBJ1-5; D not certain. The source is a man between 18 and 29 years old in good health. Some clones in this sample may be carry-over from other donors' samples. The material sequenced was naive CD4+ T cells from PBMCs. Subset specified: CD45RA+ positively selected. This chain's CDR3 is CASSEAAGRHNQPQHF. The CDR3 DNA is TGTGCCAGCAGTGAAGCGGCGGGCCGGCACAATCAGCCCCAGCATTTT.